The table lists the clone carrying this T cell receptor (beta chain) with a few counts. Its antigen is not known. This entry belongs to a study of post-analysis software for immune sequencing data. Study-level results: Multiple sclerosis patients had significantly lower normalized Chao1 diversity than controls. Pronounced co-clustering by F measure was evident among identically batched samples.

Unique molecular identifiers were present in the TCR beta cDNA libraries. TCRdb re-derived calls from the PCR reads in MiXCR, one entry per CDR3 protein. The data contain 750,000 to 950,000 distinct CDR3 sequences, 53% of them seen just once; the ten biggest clones take up approximately 4.2%. This sequence originates from a girl aged 10-17 years with multiple sclerosis. Sample: blood.

In nucleotides, the CDR3 is TGCAGCGTTGAAGAGATGCCCCCCCCCTACAATGAGCAGTTCTTC. Protein: CSVEEMPPPYNEQFF. The chain combines TRBV29-1 with TRBJ2-1; D uncertain. Trimming took 0 bases from V and 2 from J, leaving 11 bases between them. Germline V gene sequence: CDR1 SQVTM, CDR2 ANQGSEA. The CDR3 loop spans 15 amino acids.